These 30 T cell receptor beta chains came from one sample sequenced in a study of shared clonotypes between healthy human individuals. Profiled with immunoSEQ multiplex PCR; TCRdb holds only in-frame clones, not every one. Among millions of clones listed, around 93% were seen once. The naive CD8 population came from CD45RO-negative cells selected for CCR7, without terminally differentiated effector memory CD45RA+ cells. The material sequenced was naive CD8+ T cells from PBMCs. The receptor source for this set is a man between 18 and 29 years old in good health. Some clones in this sample may be carry-over from other donors' samples.

On this clone: Other DNA sequences from this sample encode an identical CDR3 as well. This chain joins TRBV29-1 and TRBJ1-4; TRBD1 aligns across 10 bases. The CDR3 totals 13 residues. The V gene end was trimmed by 7 bases and the J gene end by 6 bases; junction bases not matched to a gene: 5. Germline-derived CDR1 and CDR2 are SQVTM and ANQGSEA. The CDR3 region is CSARTGGYEKLFF. DNA of the CDR3: TGCAGCGCCCGGACAGGGGGTTATGAAAAACTGTTTTTT.

As for this clone: This same CDR3 is encoded by further DNA sequences in the sample. The chain links TRBV19 to TRBJ2-1; 9 nucleotides agree with TRBD2. V shed 7 bases and J 6 bases; nucleotides not matched to a gene: 7. Germline V gene lookup returns CDR1 LNHDA and CDR2 SQIVND (reference sequence). CDR3 length: 14 amino acids. The CDR3 DNA is TGTGCCAGTACTCCGGGACTAGCAGTCAATGAGCAGTTCTTC. Its protein product is CASTPGLAVNEQFF.

The chain joins TRBV27 to TRBJ2-1, with TRBD1 matching over 9 bases. Trimming took 8 bases from V and 5 from J; bases not matched to a gene: 10. The CDR3 length is 15 residues. Germline V gene lookup returns CDR1 MNHEY and CDR2 SMNVEV (reference sequence). CDR3 sequence: CASGVTGQGNNEQFF. CDR3 bases: TGTGCCAGCGGGGTCACGGGACAGGGAAACAATGAGCAGTTCTTC.

Concerning this clone: Because the CDR3 is missing its conserved closing phenylalanine or tryptophan, this is likely a read error. The limits of the CDR3 on the DNA are not certain, so only TCRdb's listed CDR3 is given. The V and J genes are TRBV19 and TRBJ1-2. The CDR3 is 11 amino acids long, termini counted. Germline V CDR1 and CDR2: LNHDA, SQIVND (reference sequence). Here the CDR3 reads CASSLDGTPRG.

The CDR3, as DNA: TGTGCCAGCAGCTTTACAGGGGGCGGCGTGAACACTGAAGCTTTCTTT. It yields the protein CASSFTGGGVNTEAFF. The chain joins TRBV7-6 to TRBJ1-1, with TRBD1 matching over 9 bases. The J segment lost 0 bases and the V segment lost 3 bases, leaving 5 bases of the junction unmatched. The CDR3 runs to 16 residues. Germline loops: CDR1 SGHVS, CDR2 FNYEAQ.

About this clone itself: The same CDR3 can be traced to other DNA sequences in this sample. The CDR3 DNA follows: TGCGCCAGCAGCCAAGAATGGGGTACGGATACGCAGTATTTT. Encoded protein: CASSQEWGTDTQYF. The rearrangement uses TRBV4-3 and TRBJ2-3; D unresolved. The CDR3 loop spans 14 amino acids. The V and J ends lost 0 bases and 6 bases respectively, with 10 bases between them. Germline V gives CDR1 LGHNA, CDR2 YSLEER.

The chain carries TRBV19 and TRBJ1-4, with TRBD1 matching over 10 bases. Germline CDR1 and CDR2: LNHDA and SQIVND (reference sequence). CDR3 length: 14 residues. The trim removed 9 bases at V and 10 bases at J, leaving 11 bases unmatched. The CDR3 region has the DNA TGTGCCAGCACACCCGGGACAGGGGCGGTAAAACTGTTTTTT. Protein product: CASTPGTGAVKLFF.

The chain recombines TRBV9 with TRBJ2-5; D is perhaps TRBD1 or TRBD2 (6 bases each). V lost 0 bases and J 5 bases, leaving 14 bases between the germline ends. This CDR3 is built from 15 residues. CDR1 and CDR2 from the germline V gene are SGDLS and YYNGEE. CDR3 region: CASSVAGAQGETQYF. CDR3 DNA: TGTGCCAGCAGCGTAGCGGGGGCGCAGGGGGAGACCCAGTACTTC.

This chain links TRBV27 with TRBJ2-7, with TRBD1 matching over 9 bases. Trimming at V came to 0 bases and at J to 5 bases, leaving 5 bases not matched to a gene. This CDR3 has 15 residues. The V gene's germline CDR1 is MNHEY and CDR2 SMNVEV (reference sequence). CDR3 loop: CASSLSRTGVNEQYF. The CDR3 coding sequence is TGTGCCAGCAGTTTATCTCGGACAGGGGTAAACGAGCAGTACTTC.

V and J are TRBV27 and TRBJ2-1; TRBD2 aligns across 7 bases. With 3 bases clipped from V and 4 bases from J, the junction kept 9 bases outside the gene matches. The CDR3 runs to 16 residues. Per germline, CDR1 MNHEY and CDR2 SMNVEV (reference sequence). The CDR3 coding sequence is TGTGCCAGCAGTTTGGCTAGCGGAGAGGGGTACAATGAGCAGTTCTTC. Protein: CASSLASGEGYNEQFF.

The chain uses TRBV29-1 and TRBJ2-5; TRBD1 matches 10 bases. Looked up from germline, CDR1 is SQVTM and CDR2 is ANQGSEA. The V and J ends lost 4 bases and 2 bases, in that order; junction bases with no gene match: 10. The CDR3 is 16 amino acids. CDR3 sequence (DNA): TGCAGCGTTGTTGGTGGGACAGGGGACCGTCAAGAGACCCAGTACTTC. It encodes CSVVGGTGDRQETQYF.

The chain links TRBV13 to TRBJ2-7; the D gene is possibly TRBD2 (6 bases). CDR1 PRHDT and CDR2 FYEKMQ come from the germline V gene (reference sequence). Trimming took off 1 base at V and 1 base at J, with 11 bases between the two ends. CDR3 size: 15 residues. In DNA form, the CDR3 reads TGTGCCAGCAGCTTAGCGGGACTCTCATCCTACGAGCAGTACTTC. Translating gives CASSLAGLSSYEQYF.

This clone was seen a handful of times. This specimen includes other DNA sequences encoding the same CDR3. The CDR3 DNA sequence: TGTGCCAGCAGCTTTGGTGGGGGAGTCGGGGAGCTGTTTTTT. It specifies CASSFGGGVGELFF. The chain carries TRBV7-9 and TRBJ2-2; D possibly uses TRBD1 or TRBD2 (5 bases each). Trimming pared 3 bases from V and 7 bases from J, leaving 12 bases between. Germline-derived CDR1 and CDR2 are SEHNR and FQNEAQ (reference sequence). The CDR3 has 14 amino acids.

The V gene is TRBV9, the J gene TRBJ2-1; tentatively, D is TRBD2 (5 bases). With 3 bases removed from V and 9 bases from J, the gap between germline ends came to 16 bases. This CDR3 spans 14 amino acids. Germline V CDR1 and CDR2: SGDLS, YYNGEE. CDR3: CASSARTVEGEQFF. CDR3 coding DNA: TGTGCCAGCAGCGCCAGGACTGTCGAAGGTGAGCAGTTCTTC.

The V call is TRBV5-1, the J call TRBJ2-2; D is possibly TRBD1 (6 bases). Germline CDR1 is SGHRS and CDR2 is YFSETQ. V was clipped by 4 bases and J by 5 bases, with 18 bases between them. The CDR3 has 16 residues. CDR3 loop: CASSDLNRVGTGELFF. Written as DNA, the CDR3 is TGCGCCAGCAGCGACTTGAACAGGGTAGGGACCGGGGAGCTGTTTTTT.

This sequence joins TRBV27 and TRBJ2-7; tentatively, D is TRBD1 or TRBD2 (5 bases each). The CDR3 is 14 residues long. The V end lost 6 bases, the J end lost 7 bases, and 19 bases lay between the germline ends. CDR1 is MNHEY, CDR2 SMNVEV, per germline (reference sequence). The CDR3 sequence: CASSQILRGPEQYF. CDR3 DNA: TGTGCCAGCAGCCAGATCCTCCGGGGACCAGAGCAGTACTTC.

The CDR3 here is CASSLLGPLYNEQFF. CDR3 coding DNA: TGTGCCAGCAGCTTATTGGGGCCCCTCTACAATGAGCAGTTCTTC. The chain carries TRBV7-9 and TRBJ2-1, with D tentatively TRBD1 (5 bases). The germline gives CDR1 SEHNR, CDR2 FQNEAQ (reference sequence). Trimming left V 2 bases short and J 3 bases short, with 11 bases between. The length of the CDR3 is 15 residues.

The chain is built from TRBV4-1 and TRBJ2-3; D is unclear. Germline V gene sequence: CDR1 MGHRA, CDR2 YSYEKL. Trimming removed 1 base from V and 9 bases from J, with 14 bases in between. The CDR3 sequence is 14 residues long. Here the CDR3 reads CASSQGVGFDTQYF. CDR3 DNA sequence: TGCGCCAGCAGCCAAGGGGTAGGATTTGACACGCAGTATTTT.

The V call is TRBV6-5, the J call TRBJ2-5, with unresolved D. The J call is uncertain, as TRBJ2-7 better fits the DNA end. Germline values: CDR1 MNHEY, CDR2 SVGAGI. This CDR3 has 14 amino acids. The CDR3 DNA reads TGTGCCAGCAGCCAGTCCGACACGGCCTACGAGCAGTACTTC. It encodes CASSQSDTAYEQYF.

This rearrangement joins TRBV4-1 to TRBJ2-5, with D unresolved. TRBJ2-7 explains the end of the DNA better; the J call may be wrong. This CDR3 is built from 14 residues. Germline lookup yields CDR1 MGHRA and CDR2 YSYEKL. CDR3 loop: CASSQAGGTYEQYF. Written as DNA, the CDR3 is TGCGCCAGCAGCCAAGCCGGCGGTACTTACGAGCAGTACTTC.

The chain uses TRBV7-7 and TRBJ2-1; 7 bases line up with TRBD2. Per the germline V gene, CDR1 is SSHAT and CDR2 is FNYEAQ (reference sequence). The trim removed 5 bases at V and 0 bases at J, leaving 4 bases unmatched. The CDR3 loop spans 15 amino acids. CDR3 protein: CASSDGGSSYNEQFF. DNA of the CDR3: TGTGCCAGCAGCGACGGCGGGAGCTCCTACAATGAGCAGTTCTTC.

The chain uses TRBV2 and TRBJ2-1, with 8 bases aligning to TRBD1. This CDR3 region has 15 residues. Germline V CDR1 and CDR2: SNHLY, FYNNEI. The ends lost 2 bases at V and 5 bases at J; junction bases unmatched: 5. The CDR3 nucleotides are TGTGCCAGCAGTGAACGGGACAGGCTAAACAATGAGCAGTTCTTC. This translates into CASSERDRLNNEQFF.

J is TRBJ2-7 and V is TRBV19; no definite D call. The ends were cut back, 8 bases at V and 3 bases at J, with 14 bases in the middle. This CDR3 is built from 13 residues. Germline assignment: CDR1 LNHDA and CDR2 SQIVND (reference sequence). The CDR3 nucleotides read TGTGCCAGTGGGTTCACCCTGAACTACGAGCAGTACTTC. Its translation is CASGFTLNYEQYF.

V and J are TRBV7-9 and TRBJ2-1; 8 positions agree with TRBD2. CDR1 and CDR2 (germline): SEHNR, FQNEAQ (reference sequence). V trimming: 7 bases; J trimming: 5 bases; junction bases outside the gene matches: 13. This CDR3 has 16 amino acids. The CDR3 nucleotides are TGTGCCAGCATCCTTAGGCAAGCGGGAGCTCACAATGAGCAGTTCTTC. This translates into CASILRQAGAHNEQFF.

This clone came up once. The chain couples TRBV27 to TRBJ2-4; TRBD1 aligns across 10 bases. The V gene's germline CDR1 is MNHEY and CDR2 SMNVEV (reference sequence). V trimming: 7 bases; J trimming: 7 bases; junction bases outside the gene matches: 7. This CDR3 contains 14 residues. The CDR3 region is CASTTPGQGNIQYF. DNA of the CDR3: TGTGCCAGCACGACACCGGGACAGGGGAACATTCAGTACTTC.

Here the CDR3 reads CSVRVTTEAFF. CDR3 DNA sequence: TGCAGCGTGAGGGTAACGACTGAAGCTTTCTTT. The chain combines TRBV29-1 with TRBJ1-1; D gene ambiguous. V was shortened by 6 bases and J by 5 bases, with 10 bases between the two germline ends. This CDR3 region has 11 residues. Per germline, CDR1 SQVTM and CDR2 ANQGSEA. Using reference TRBV29-1 and TRBJ1-1 for the parts outside the CDR3, the full variable domain is SAVISQKPSRDICQRGTSLTIQCQVDSQVTMMFWYRQQPGQSLTLIATANQGSEATYESGFVIDKFPISRPNLTFSTLTVSNMSPEDSSIYLCSVRVTTEAFFGQGTRLTVV.

This chain links TRBV30 with TRBJ2-2; D call uncertain. CDR1 is GTSNPN, CDR2 SVGIG, per germline (reference sequence). The V and J ends lost 5 bases and 6 bases respectively, with 16 bases between them. The CDR3 has 14 residues. Here the CDR3 DNA reads TGTGCCTGGGCAGACCTGGGCGAATCCGGGGAGCTGTTTTTT. This codes for CAWADLGESGELFF.

This sequence joins TRBV28 and TRBJ1-5, with D possibly matching TRBD1 (5 bases). The V gene's germline CDR1 is MDHEN and CDR2 SYDVKM. Trimming took 3 bases from V and 1 from J, leaving 10 bases between them. The CDR3 has 15 residues. In nucleotides, the CDR3 is TGTGCCAGCAGTTTGCCGGGGGGGAGCAATCAGCCCCAGCATTTT. It specifies CASSLPGGSNQPQHF.

V gene TRBV5-6 combines with J gene TRBJ1-1; D possibly corresponds to TRBD1 (5 bases). CDR1 and CDR2 (germline): SGHDT, YYEEEE. The CDR3 length is 14 residues. Trimming left V 4 bases short and J 1 base short, with 11 bases between. The CDR3 DNA is TGTGCCAGCAGCCCTGGACACGCGAACACTGAAGCTTTCTTT. Encoded protein: CASSPGHANTEAFF. Filled out from reference TRBV5-6 and TRBJ1-1, the complete variable domain reads DAGVTQSPTHLIKTRGQQVTLRCSPKSGHDTVSWYQQALGQGPQFIFQYYEEEERQRGNFPDRFSGHQFPNYSSELNVNALLLGDSALYLCASSPGHANTEAFFGQGTRLTVV.

This CDR3 is CASSPRGTQHF. CDR3 sequence (DNA): TGTGCCAGCAGTCCCCGAGGGACCCAGCATTTT. The rearrangement joins TRBV28 to TRBJ1-5, with D hard to call. Germline V CDR1 and CDR2: MDHEN, SYDVKM. This CDR3 region has 11 residues. V was cut by 5 bases and J by 11 bases, with 10 bases left in between. Filled out from reference TRBV28 and TRBJ1-5, the complete variable domain reads DVKVTQSSRYLVKRTGEKVFLECVQDMDHENMFWYRQDPGLGLRLIYFSYDVKMKEKGDIPEGYSVSREKKERFSLILESASTNQTSMYLCASSPRGTQHFGDGTRLSIL.